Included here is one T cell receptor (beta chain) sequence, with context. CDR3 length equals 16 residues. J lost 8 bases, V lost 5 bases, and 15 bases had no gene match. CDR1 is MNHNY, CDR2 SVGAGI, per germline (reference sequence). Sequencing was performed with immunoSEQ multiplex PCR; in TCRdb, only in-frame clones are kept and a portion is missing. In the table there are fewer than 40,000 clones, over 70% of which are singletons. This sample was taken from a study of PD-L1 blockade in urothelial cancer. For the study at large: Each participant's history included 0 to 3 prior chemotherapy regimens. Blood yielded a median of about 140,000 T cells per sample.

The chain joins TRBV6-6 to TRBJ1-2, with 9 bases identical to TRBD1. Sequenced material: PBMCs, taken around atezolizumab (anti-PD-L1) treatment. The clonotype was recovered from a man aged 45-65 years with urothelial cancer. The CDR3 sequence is CASSAIRQGGRNGYTF. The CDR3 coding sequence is TGTGCCAGCAGTGCCATAAGACAGGGGGGGAGAAACGGCTACACCTTC.